The T cell receptor (beta chain) described here comes from a study of T cells in Graves' hyperthyroidism and ophthalmopathy. This clonotype occurred many times. Antigen unknown. RNA transcripts gave rise to amplified TCR beta CDR3 regions. When the TCR CDR3 underwent first-round RT-PCR, the HTBI primer set was used. MiXCR, applied by TCRdb to the multiplex PCR reads, yields one record per CDR3 protein. The data hold approximately 250,000 distinct CDR3 sequences, with approximately 23% observed a single time. General observations from the study: Most expanded thyroid clonotypes above 0.001 also appeared in blood. Ophthalmopathy was model-predicted a median approximately 6.4 months pre-onset.

The CDR3 extends over 14 amino acids. V lost 6 bases and J lost 4, with 13 bases in between. Germline assignment: CDR1 MNHNS and CDR2 SASEGT. V is TRBV6-1 and J is TRBJ1-5; no definite D call. This TCR was sampled from a woman in her 40s with Graves' ophthalmopathy. The material sequenced was blood. CDR3 residues: CASSDKDWNQPQHF. CDR3 coding DNA: TGTGCCAGCAGCGACAAAGACTGGAATCAGCCCCAGCATTTT.